Listed below are T cell receptor beta chains from one sample, sequenced in a study of blood T cell repertoires in COVID-19. TCRdb's copy holds only in-frame clones and misses some; the assay was immunoSEQ multiplex PCR. There are fewer than 300,000 clones in the sample; approximately 86% occur only once, and roughly 0.8% lies in the top ten. The sample taken for sequencing was peripheral blood. These receptors were taken from a woman under 40 with acute or convalescent COVID-19. Both conserved end residues are trimmed from each CDR3.

J,V,CDR3
TRBJ2-7,TRBV11-3,ASSTPSGSPYEQY
TRBJ2-1,TRBV30,AWSRGGSYNEQF
TRBJ2-1,TRBV7-9,ASSSRDRGTDEQF
TRBJ1-5,TRBV27,ASSLLRPSNQPQH
TRBJ1-1,TRBV9,ASSDSPGQNTEAF
TRBJ2-7,TRBV18,ASSPWTRLVYEQY
TRBJ2-7,TRBV7-2,ASSSGVEQY
TRBJ1-2,TRBV9,ASSVTGDVNYGYT
TRBJ2-1,TRBV6-4,ASSDSGAEGNEQF
TRBJ2-7,TRBV3-1/TRBV3-2,ASSQDPGLDHYEQY
TRBJ1-1,TRBV5-1,ASSLVQVQTEAF
TRBJ2-3,TRBV5-4,ASSLTSGRATDTQY
TRBJ1-1,TRBV6-5,ASSRAGRTNTEAF
TRBJ2-5,TRBV5-1,ASRPTGGEETQY
TRBJ2-3,TRBV18,ASSPPSSGRVVGDTQY
TRBJ1-5,TRBV27,ASSLVGRLNQPQH
TRBJ1-1,TRBV12-3/TRBV12-4,ASSFRGRAF
TRBJ2-7,TRBV3-1/TRBV3-2,ASSRSGKLSYEQY
TRBJ2-1,TRBV24-1,ATSDGGLSEQF
TRBJ2-1,TRBV6-5,ASSYPGGSSYNEQF
TRBJ1-2,TRBV19,ASSIRGNGYT
TRBJ2-7,TRBV7-9,ASSPGGRRYEQY
TRBJ2-7,TRBV16,ASSQRGYEQY
TRBJ1-3,TRBV6-2/TRBV6-3,ASSFGQHGNTIY
TRBJ1-1,TRBV7-6,ASSLGRGPMNTEAF
TRBJ1-4,TRBV6-1,ASSENLPTGSSEKLF
TRBJ2-3,TRBV5-1,ASSLDGQGAADTQY
TRBJ1-5,TRBV19,ASSLRQGPRAQPQH
TRBJ2-3,TRBV7-3,ASSLTDTQY
TRBJ1-1,TRBV9,ASSVGQGITEAF
TRBJ2-1,TRBV5-4,ASSLGGLASYNEQF
TRBJ2-5,TRBV4-3,ASSQDRIAGVETQY
TRBJ1-2,TRBV7-8,ASSLGDRPAYGYT
TRBJ2-2,TRBV6-1,ASSESSTGELF
TRBJ1-6,TRBV4-1,ASSQVLGGESSYNSPLH
TRBJ2-5,TRBV11-3,ASSKPNSDRTNQETQY
TRBJ1-1,TRBV12-3/TRBV12-4,ASGTAANTEAF
TRBJ2-7,TRBV6-6,ASRDSGRSYEQY
TRBJ2-3,TRBV5-4,ASSSKRETDTQY
TRBJ1-2,TRBV4-2,ASSQDRGRGHGYT
TRBJ2-7,TRBV19,ASSIRTGASYEQY
TRBJ1-2,TRBV5-6,ASSFRVPNYGYT
TRBJ2-7,TRBV27,ASTYGTGRMYEQY
TRBJ2-7,TRBV5-6,ASSRPGEGLYEQY
TRBJ2-2,TRBV7-3,ASSQTRPGELF
TRBJ2-1,TRBV5-1,ASSLASRAPHEQF
TRBJ2-3,TRBV6-2/TRBV6-3,ASSYSIGQGHGTQY
TRBJ1-6,TRBV3-1/TRBV3-2,ASSFYRDNSPLH
TRBJ2-1,TRBV9,ASSVAGQGADEQF
TRBJ2-3,TRBV3-1/TRBV3-2,ASSRSHRPSTDTQY
TRBJ1-1,TRBV15,ATSARAEVGTEAF
TRBJ1-3,TRBV13,ASSFEDSGNTIY
TRBJ2-2,TRBV29-1,SAGGRLTGELF
TRBJ2-1,TRBV5-1,ASSLAENYNEQF
TRBJ2-5,TRBV7-2,ASSLTGTSQTQY
TRBJ1-4,TRBV27,ASSSGPRGSVEKLF